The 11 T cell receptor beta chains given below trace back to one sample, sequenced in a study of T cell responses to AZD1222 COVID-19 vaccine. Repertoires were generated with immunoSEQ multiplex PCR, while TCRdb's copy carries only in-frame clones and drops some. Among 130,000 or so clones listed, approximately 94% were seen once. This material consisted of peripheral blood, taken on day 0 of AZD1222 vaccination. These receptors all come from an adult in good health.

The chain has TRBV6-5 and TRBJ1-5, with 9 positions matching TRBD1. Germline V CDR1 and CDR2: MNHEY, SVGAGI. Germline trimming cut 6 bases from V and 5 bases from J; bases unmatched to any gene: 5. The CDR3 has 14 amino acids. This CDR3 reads CASSERQGDQPQHF. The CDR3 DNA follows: TGTGCCAGCAGCGAGAGACAGGGGGATCAGCCCCAGCATTTT.

In DNA form, the CDR3 reads TGTGCCAGCGAGGTACAGGGGCCAGGTTACAATGAGCAGTTCTTC. Its protein product is CASEVQGPGYNEQFF. The J gene is TRBJ2-1, the V gene TRBV28, with 7 nucleotides matching TRBD1. Germline V lookup: CDR1 MDHEN, CDR2 SYDVKM. With 8 bases clipped from V and 4 bases from J, the junction kept 11 bases outside the gene matches. CDR3 length: 15 residues.

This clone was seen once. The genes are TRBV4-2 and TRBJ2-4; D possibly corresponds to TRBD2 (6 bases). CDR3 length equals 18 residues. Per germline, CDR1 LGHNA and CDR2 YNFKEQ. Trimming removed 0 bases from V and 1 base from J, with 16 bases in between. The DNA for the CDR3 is TGTGCCAGCAGCCAAGAGGTGGGAACTAGCCTTGCCAAAAACATTCAGTACTTC. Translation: CASSQEVGTSLAKNIQYF.

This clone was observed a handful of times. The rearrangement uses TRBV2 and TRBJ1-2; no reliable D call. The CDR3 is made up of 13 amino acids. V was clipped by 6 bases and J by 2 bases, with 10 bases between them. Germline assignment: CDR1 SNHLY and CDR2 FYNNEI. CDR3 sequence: CASRKQENYGYTF. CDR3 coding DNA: TGTGCCAGCAGGAAACAAGAGAACTATGGCTACACCTTC.

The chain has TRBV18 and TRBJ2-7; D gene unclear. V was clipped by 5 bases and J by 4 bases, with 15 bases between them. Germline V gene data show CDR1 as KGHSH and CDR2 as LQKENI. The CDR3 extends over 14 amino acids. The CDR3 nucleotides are TGTGCCAGCTCAAAGGCCCTTCTGGATTACGAGCAGTACTTC. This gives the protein CASSKALLDYEQYF.

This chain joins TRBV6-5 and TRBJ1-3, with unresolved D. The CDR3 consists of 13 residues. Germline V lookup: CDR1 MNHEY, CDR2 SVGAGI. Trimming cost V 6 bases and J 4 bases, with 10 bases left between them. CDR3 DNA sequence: TGTGCCAGCAGCCGGGAGGCAGGAAACACCATATATTTT. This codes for CASSREAGNTIYF.

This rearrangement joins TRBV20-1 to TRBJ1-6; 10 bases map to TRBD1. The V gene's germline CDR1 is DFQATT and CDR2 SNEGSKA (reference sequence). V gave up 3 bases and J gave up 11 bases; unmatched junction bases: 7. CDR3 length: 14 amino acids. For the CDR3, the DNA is TGCAGTGCTAGTGACAGGGGGCAAGTTACACCCCTCCACTTT. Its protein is CSASDRGQVTPLHF.

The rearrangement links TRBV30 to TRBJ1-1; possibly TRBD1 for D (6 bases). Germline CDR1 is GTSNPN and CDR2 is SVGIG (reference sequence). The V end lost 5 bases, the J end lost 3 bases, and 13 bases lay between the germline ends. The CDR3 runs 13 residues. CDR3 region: CAWVGTPDTEAFF. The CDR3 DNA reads TGTGCCTGGGTAGGGACACCGGACACTGAAGCTTTCTTT.

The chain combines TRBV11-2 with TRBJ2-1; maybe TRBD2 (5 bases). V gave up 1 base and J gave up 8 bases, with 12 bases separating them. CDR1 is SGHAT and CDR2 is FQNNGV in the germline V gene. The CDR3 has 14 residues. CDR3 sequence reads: CASSLVGGIDEQFF. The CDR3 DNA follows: TGTGCCAGCAGCTTAGTCGGAGGCATCGATGAGCAGTTCTTC.

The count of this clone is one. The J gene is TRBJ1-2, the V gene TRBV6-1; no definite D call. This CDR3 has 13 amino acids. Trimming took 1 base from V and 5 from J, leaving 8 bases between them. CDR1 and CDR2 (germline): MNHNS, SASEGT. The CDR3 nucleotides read TGTGCCAGCAGTGAAGATACCCGATATGGCTACACCTTC. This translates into CASSEDTRYGYTF.

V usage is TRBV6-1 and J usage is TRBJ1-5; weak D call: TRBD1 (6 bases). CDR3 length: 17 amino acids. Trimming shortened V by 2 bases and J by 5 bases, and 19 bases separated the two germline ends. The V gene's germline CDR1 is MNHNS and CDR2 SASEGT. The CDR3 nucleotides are TGTGCCAGCAGTGAATCCCACTGGGACATGAACTATCAGCCCCAGCATTTT. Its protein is CASSESHWDMNYQPQHF.